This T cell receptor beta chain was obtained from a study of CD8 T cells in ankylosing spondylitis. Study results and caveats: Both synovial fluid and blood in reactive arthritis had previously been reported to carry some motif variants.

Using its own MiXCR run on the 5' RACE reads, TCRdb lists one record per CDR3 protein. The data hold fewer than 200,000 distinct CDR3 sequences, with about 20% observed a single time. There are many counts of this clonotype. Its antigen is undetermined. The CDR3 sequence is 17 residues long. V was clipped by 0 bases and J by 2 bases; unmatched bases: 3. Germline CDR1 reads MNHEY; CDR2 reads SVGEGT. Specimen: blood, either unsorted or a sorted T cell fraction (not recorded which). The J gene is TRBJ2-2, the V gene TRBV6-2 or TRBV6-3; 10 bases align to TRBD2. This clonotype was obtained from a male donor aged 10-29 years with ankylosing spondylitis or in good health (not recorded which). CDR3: CASSYSKREGNTGELFF. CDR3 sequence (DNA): TGTGCCAGCAGTTACTCGAAGCGGGAGGGCAACACCGGGGAGCTGTTTTTT.